The present entry profiles one T cell receptor beta chain with its context. TCRdb's table, derived via immunoSEQ multiplex PCR, lists solely in-frame clones and lacks some. The data show about 16,000 clones, 75% to 90% seen once. V lost 5 bases, J lost 1 base, and 13 bases stayed unmatched. Germline CDR1 reads SNHLY; CDR2 reads FYNNEI. CDR3 size: 18 residues. The data derive from a study of T cells after posttransplantation cyclophosphamide. Sampled 1 year posttransplant, controls received myeloablative marrow transplants, methotrexate and a calcineurin inhibitor. The chain joins TRBV2 to TRBJ2-3, with 9 bases lining up with TRBD2. This material consisted of PBMCs, taken after allogeneic stem cell transplant with calcineurin inhibitor and methotrexate. This receptor was taken from a female patient under 30 who received an allogeneic stem cell transplant from an unrelated donor, was CMV-positive, and had acute and chronic GVHD. The graft donor may have given rise to some T cells. Here the CDR3 DNA reads TGTGCCAGCAGTCGTCTAGCGGGACTACGGGTTGGCACAGATACGCAGTATTTT. It codes for CASSRLAGLRVGTDTQYF.